These 28 T cell receptor beta chains were all obtained from the same sample, sequenced in a study of long-term antiretroviral therapy in people with HIV. The immunoSEQ assay was v3.0, run at survey level. TCRdb's table, derived via immunoSEQ multiplex PCR, lists solely in-frame clones and lacks some. The data contain around 37,000 clones, over 75% of them seen just once; the ten biggest clones take up 3.5% to 4.5%. Sequences were derived from unsorted PBMCs, sampled about 3.5 years after starting antiretroviral therapy. Receptors were obtained from a young man with HIV.

The chain recombines TRBV13 with TRBJ2-5, with 7 bases lining up with TRBD1. Looked up from germline, CDR1 is PRHDT and CDR2 is FYEKMQ (reference sequence). The CDR3 loop spans 13 amino acids. V was clipped by 8 bases and J by 3 bases; unmatched bases: 6. CDR3 loop: CASWFTGEETQYF. The CDR3, as DNA: TGTGCCAGCTGGTTCACAGGGGAAGAGACCCAGTACTTC. The full variable domain, completed using reference TRBV13 and TRBJ2-5, is AAGVIQSPRHLIKEKRETATLKCYPIPRHDTVYWYQQGPGQDPQFLISFYEKMQSDKGSIPDRFSAQQFSDYHSELNMSSLELGDSALYFCASWFTGEETQYFGPGTRLLVL.

The J gene is TRBJ1-1, the V gene TRBV6-5; possibly TRBD1 for D (5 bases). V was pared by 6 bases and J by 5 bases, with 16 bases between. This CDR3 comprises 14 residues. Germline V gene lookup returns CDR1 MNHEY and CDR2 SVGAGI. The CDR3 nucleotides are TGTGCCAGCAGCCCGGGACCGGGGGAGACTGAAGCTTTCTTT. Amino acids: CASSPGPGETEAFF.

The sample holds one count of this clone. The chain has TRBV2 and TRBJ2-2, with D perhaps given as TRBD1 or TRBD2 (5 bases each). Trimming pared 5 bases from V and 4 bases from J, leaving 17 bases between. Germline lookup yields CDR1 SNHLY and CDR2 FYNNEI. The CDR3 has 16 amino acids. CDR3 sequence reads: CASSPTGTDPTGELFF. CDR3 sequence (DNA): TGTGCCAGCAGTCCTACCGGGACCGATCCCACCGGGGAGCTGTTTTTT.

The chain has TRBV2 and TRBJ2-2; 14 bases agree with TRBD2. The CDR3 sequence is 15 residues long. V dropped 9 bases and J dropped 7; count of bases not matched to a gene: 7. CDR1 is SNHLY and CDR2 is FYNNEI in the germline V gene. For the CDR3, the DNA is TGTGCCAGTACCGGGACTAGCGGGAGTATCGGGGAGCTGTTTTTT. Protein sequence: CASTGTSGSIGELFF.

The J gene is TRBJ1-1, the V gene TRBV6-6; TRBD1 might be the D (5 bases). The CDR3 covers 13 residues. Germline CDR1 is MNHNY and CDR2 is SVGAGI (reference sequence). Trimming took off 2 bases at V and 1 base at J, with 5 bases between the two ends. CDR3 bases: TGTGCCAGCAGTTACGGGGGGAACACTGAAGCTTTCTTT. Residues: CASSYGGNTEAFF.

This chain joins TRBV10-2 and TRBJ1-1, with D possibly TRBD1 on 5 matching bases. Trimming pared 8 bases from V and 3 bases from J, leaving 16 bases between. This CDR3 comprises 14 residues. Germline V gene sequence: CDR1 WSHSY, CDR2 SAAADI. CDR3 bases: TGCGCCAGCCGTCGCCCGGACACCTACACTGAAGCTTTCTTT. Its protein product is CASRRPDTYTEAFF.

The genes are TRBV7-2 and TRBJ2-1; possibly TRBD1 or TRBD2 for D (6 bases each). Germline assignment: CDR1 SGHTA and CDR2 FQGNSA. The CDR3 extends over 16 amino acids. V was shortened by 6 bases and J by 1 base, with 16 bases between the two germline ends. The CDR3 region is CASSPWGDISYNEQFF. The CDR3 region has the DNA TGTGCCAGCAGTCCCTGGGGGGACATATCCTACAATGAGCAGTTCTTC.

V usage is TRBV28 and J usage is TRBJ2-2; D is unclear. Deletions cut 3 bases from V and 2 bases from J, with 10 bases between. Germline values: CDR1 MDHEN, CDR2 SYDVKM. This CDR3 is 15 amino acids long. CDR3 DNA sequence: TGTGCCAGCAGTTTGTGGCAGCATAACACCGGGGAGCTGTTTTTT. It yields the protein CASSLWQHNTGELFF.

In its sample, this clone was seen once. V is TRBV9 and J is TRBJ1-1; no clear D gene. Germline-derived CDR1 and CDR2 are SGDLS and YYNGEE. CDR3 length: 16 amino acids. V was clipped by 4 bases and J by 3 bases, with 19 bases between them. The CDR3 nucleotides read TGTGCCAGCAGCCCACGGAGTCCCCGCGAGGACACTGAAGCTTTCTTT. The encoded protein is CASSPRSPREDTEAFF.

With regard to this clone: Its ends do not fully match the called genes, so a read error is possible. The chain carries TRBV2 and TRBJ2-7; D not certain. Germline values: CDR1 SNHLY, CDR2 FYNNEI. The CDR3 is 15 amino acids. The CDR3: CASSEGAGETYEQYF. CDR3 in DNA: TGTGCCAGCAGCGAAGGAGCAGGAGAAACCTACGAGCAGTACTTC.

The genes are TRBV29-1 and TRBJ1-2; TRBD1 is a possible D gene (5 bases). V dropped 1 base and J dropped 7 bases, with 7 bases sitting between them. Germline V CDR1 and CDR2: SQVTM, ANQGSEA. The CDR3 loop spans 11 amino acids. CDR3 protein: CSVEAGSGYTF. The CDR3 DNA reads as TGCAGCGTTGAAGCAGGGAGTGGCTACACCTTC.

The chain uses TRBV5-6 and TRBJ2-1; D possibly corresponds to TRBD1 (5 bases). Looked up from germline, CDR1 is SGHDT and CDR2 is YYEEEE. The V end lost 4 bases, the J end lost 2 bases, and 13 bases lay between the germline ends. CDR3 size: 15 residues. CDR3 loop: CASSQGTGAYNEQFF. In DNA form, the CDR3 reads TGTGCCAGCAGCCAGGGAACAGGAGCCTACAATGAGCAGTTCTTC. The full variable domain, with the rest looked up from reference TRBV5-6 and TRBJ2-1, is DAGVTQSPTHLIKTRGQQVTLRCSPKSGHDTVSWYQQALGQGPQFIFQYYEEEERQRGNFPDRFSGHQFPNYSSELNVNALLLGDSALYLCASSQGTGAYNEQFFGPGTRLTVL.

The chain uses TRBV28 and TRBJ2-7; no firm D call. The CDR3 spans 12 residues. Trimming left V 5 bases short and J 9 bases short, with 14 bases between. Germline V gives CDR1 MDHEN, CDR2 SYDVKM. CDR3 DNA sequence: TGTGCCAGCAGTGTCGACACGGGCACGCAGTACTTC. As protein: CASSVDTGTQYF.

In DNA, the CDR3 is TGTGCCAGCAGTTCCCTCATCTACGAGCAGTACTTC. The encoded protein is CASSSLIYEQYF. V and J are TRBV28 and TRBJ2-7; D gene uncertain. The V end was cut by 4 bases, the J end by 3 bases, with 7 bases between. Germline CDR1 MDHEN, CDR2 SYDVKM. CDR3 length: 12 residues.

The J gene is TRBJ2-5, the V gene TRBV5-5, with D possibly being TRBD1 (5 bases). V was pared by 6 bases and J by 4 bases, with 13 bases between. CDR3 length: 13 amino acids. Germline loops: CDR1 SGHKS, CDR2 YYEKEE (reference sequence). CDR3 sequence reads: CASTPRQGETQYF. The CDR3 DNA follows: TGTGCCAGCACCCCAAGGCAGGGAGAGACCCAGTACTTC.

Only one count was recorded for this clone. The gene calls are TRBV7-2 and TRBJ2-4; no clear D. The V end lost 5 bases, the J end lost 0 bases, and 14 bases lay between the germline ends. The V gene's germline CDR1 is SGHTA and CDR2 FQGNSA. The CDR3 is 16 residues long. The CDR3 loop is CASSMKLPPAKNIQYF. The CDR3, as DNA: TGTGCCAGCAGCATGAAACTACCTCCAGCCAAAAACATTCAGTACTTC.

The chain carries TRBV7-2 and TRBJ1-3, with 10 bases that match TRBD1. This CDR3 spans 17 amino acids. Germline V gene lookup returns CDR1 SGHTA and CDR2 FQGNSA. V shed 1 base, J shed 0 bases, and the junction held 3 bases outside the gene matches. The CDR3 spells CASSLVRDRGSGNTIYF. The CDR3 DNA reads TGTGCCAGCAGCTTAGTGAGGGACAGGGGCTCTGGAAACACCATATATTTT.

This clone was detected once. The rearrangement uses TRBV20-1 and TRBJ2-1, with a tentative D call TRBD2 (6 bases). V was shortened by 4 bases and J by 8 bases, with 6 bases between the two germline ends. The CDR3 consists of 10 residues. CDR1 and CDR2 from the germline V gene are DFQATT and SNEGSKA (reference sequence). CDR3 residues: CSATSDEQFF. The DNA for the CDR3 is TGCAGTGCTACTAGCGATGAGCAGTTCTTC.

The CDR3 DNA follows: TGTGCCAGCAGTAAAACAGGGAATTACGAGCAGTACTTC. The encoded protein is CASSKTGNYEQYF. The chain couples TRBV27 to TRBJ2-7; weak D call: TRBD1 (6 bases). This CDR3 is 13 amino acids long. Per germline, CDR1 MNHEY and CDR2 SMNVEV (reference sequence). Trimming took 5 bases from V and 4 from J, leaving 12 bases between them.

The chain has TRBV6-5 and TRBJ2-1; no reliable D call. This CDR3 region has 13 residues. V shed 8 bases and J shed 8 bases, with 16 bases lying between them. CDR1 is MNHEY and CDR2 is SVGAGI in the germline V gene. DNA for the CDR3: TGTGCCAGCGGCCCTTCGCCCGCCCATGAGCAGTTCTTC. Translated, it gives CASGPSPAHEQFF.

V and J are TRBV5-1 and TRBJ2-7, with TRBD1 as a possible D gene (6 bases). Germline V gene lookup returns CDR1 SGHRS and CDR2 YFSETQ. Trimming pared 1 base from V and 1 base from J, leaving 9 bases between. This CDR3 region has 14 residues. CDR3 DNA sequence: TGCGCCAGCAGCTTGACAGGGCCTTCCTACGAGCAGTACTTC. Translating gives CASSLTGPSYEQYF.

The rearrangement joins TRBV28 to TRBJ2-2; unclear D gene. Germline-derived CDR1 and CDR2 are MDHEN and SYDVKM. The V gene lost 2 bases and the J gene lost 1 base, with 8 bases spanning the gap. The CDR3 spans 15 residues. CDR3 nucleotide sequence: TGTGCCAGCAGTTTAGGGTACAAGAACACCGGGGAGCTGTTTTTT. It encodes CASSLGYKNTGELFF.

This sequence joins TRBV5-1 and TRBJ2-3; TRBD1 matches at 8 bases. J lost 1 base, V lost 2 bases, and 6 bases had no gene match. The CDR3 runs 16 residues. Germline V gene lookup returns CDR1 SGHRS and CDR2 YFSETQ. CDR3 in amino acids: CASSFTGGRGTDTQYF. CDR3 bases: TGCGCCAGCAGCTTTACAGGGGGAAGGGGCACAGATACGCAGTATTTT.

V usage is TRBV5-6 and J usage is TRBJ1-1, with 8 nucleotides matching TRBD1. CDR1 and CDR2 (germline): SGHDT, YYEEEE. V was clipped by 3 bases and J by 3 bases; unmatched bases: 13. This CDR3 is built from 17 residues. The CDR3 region has the DNA TGTGCCAGCAGCTACCGACAGGGGAGGGTGTTGGACACTGAAGCTTTCTTT. Encoded protein: CASSYRQGRVLDTEAFF.

V gene TRBV11-2 combines with J gene TRBJ1-1, with a weak D call TRBD1 (5 bases). V was shortened by 6 bases and J by 7 bases, with 21 bases between the two germline ends. The CDR3 is 15 amino acids. The germline gives CDR1 SGHAT, CDR2 FQNNGV. The CDR3 DNA sequence: TGTGCCAGCAGGACTCTCGGGGGAGGGCCGGTTGAAGCTTTCTTT. Translation: CASRTLGGGPVEAFF.

V gene TRBV19 combines with J gene TRBJ1-2; D is ambiguous. Deletions cut 8 bases from V and 2 bases from J, with 18 bases between. The CDR3 is made up of 15 amino acids. The germline V gene encodes CDR1 LNHDA and CDR2 SQIVND (reference sequence). The CDR3 region has the DNA TGTGCCAGTTATTCCGCTTACCTAGGAAACTATGGCTACACCTTC. This encodes CASYSAYLGNYGYTF.

This clone appeared a single time. The chain's CDR3 is CASSFLRGTSTAETQYF. DNA of the CDR3: TGTGCCAGCAGCTTCCTAAGGGGGACTAGTACGGCAGAGACCCAGTACTTC. The chain is built from TRBV7-9 and TRBJ2-5; 8 bases agree with TRBD2. Per the germline V gene, CDR1 is SEHNR and CDR2 is FQNEAQ (reference sequence). Trimming at V came to 3 bases and at J to 4 bases, leaving 13 bases not matched to a gene. CDR3 length equals 17 residues.

The V call is TRBV7-2, the J call TRBJ1-2; 7 bases match TRBD1. This CDR3 comprises 14 residues. The V gene end was trimmed by 5 bases and the J gene end by 3 bases; junction bases not matched to a gene: 6. Germline V gene lookup returns CDR1 SGHTA and CDR2 FQGNSA. CDR3 protein: CASSPGTAYYGYTF. The CDR3 DNA follows: TGTGCCAGCAGCCCCGGGACAGCCTACTATGGCTACACCTTC.